The source of this TCR beta chain is a study of early stage breast cancer tumors (dated by TCRdb to about 2017). About the full investigation: Of the 15 to 20 invasive breast tumors, about a dozen were found to be estrogen receptor-positive, progesterone receptor-positive and HER2-negative. A total of about 2.9 million templates, representing about 1.1 million unique clonotypes, were detected across all samples. Of the approximately twelve ER+/PR+/HER2- tumors, eight were classified as invasive ductal carcinomas and four as invasive lobular carcinomas. A read coverage of roughly 10-fold per sample was achieved on average.

The study profiled bulk TCR beta-chain repertoires in matched peripheral blood, tumor and adjacent normal breast tissue taken from around 15 patients with early-stage breast cancer. Before surgery, whole blood (about 4.5-11 mL) was collected into EDTA tubes and processed within 2 hours. Peripheral blood mononuclear cells were isolated by Ficoll-Paque centrifugation in SepMate-50 tubes. For storage in liquid nitrogen, PBMCs were cryopreserved as aliquots of about 2 to 4 million cells in roughly 90% FBS with approximately 10% DMSO. The Qiagen AllPrep DNA/RNA Mini kit was used for genomic DNA extraction. Study-wide conclusions, independent of this receptor: Chain pairing and functional markers such as CD4, CD8 and FOXP3 were not captured by bulk genomic DNA sequencing of unsorted cells. Analysis by tumor subtype was prevented by the small cohort size. Enriched TCRB sequences shared across patients were found to be mostly commonly generated sequences that were unlikely to play an important role in the tumor microenvironment. About 2.5-fold higher T cell density and higher clonality were observed in tumors than in adjacent normal breast tissue. Greater similarity was observed between blood and normal breast repertoires than between blood and tumor repertoires, and tumor was distinguished from normal in about 90% of the 16 patients when each tissue was compared with blood.

Note on this clone: It lacks a known antigen. Base quality data are lacking; no much larger clone is found one base away.

Two independent genomic DNA replicates were amplified for each sample, with roughly 0.5 ug used for blood and 1.5 ug for tumor or normal breast. TCRB sequencing of genomic DNA was carried out with the ImmunoSeq Intro kit according to the manufacturer's instructions. The multiplex PCR ran for around 33 cycles using proprietary primers and spike-in control sequences for absolute quantification. Single-end 150-bp reads were used to sequence an 87-bp fragment spanning the CDR3 plus the flanking V and J genes. Each lane of an Illumina MiSeq using version 3.0 chemistry carried seven multiplexed samples, with two replicates per sample. In the original analysis: The vendor's proprietary pipeline handled the raw data processing, merging both replicates into a single result for each sample. Productive rearrangements sharing the V-gene family, CDR3 amino acid sequence and J-gene segment were defined as clonotypes. Clonality was calculated as 1 minus the normalized Shannon entropy (Pielou evenness) of TCRB abundances. To estimate T cell density, the total number of templates was divided by the number of input cells, which was inferred from the amount of DNA input. Total repertoire diversity and clonality were estimated with Recon using default parameters. Clonotypes with over 0.1% abundance in tumor and at least 32-fold higher abundance in tumor than in normal breast were defined as tumor-enriched. TCRdb retrieved this table from immuneACCESS and kept in-frame rearrangements only. Not all clones are present; in checked studies, unresolved V genes account for under half, and no reason is known for the remainder. Clonal size and the V and J genes are those of that table, whereas D and trimming came from the DNA. For this sample the table gives tens of thousands of clones, of which roughly four fifths were detected only once. 4.7% of the sample rests with the top ten.

The sequence was collected from a person aged 40-50 years with breast cancer. What was sequenced was blood.

The DNA reads as follows: TGCGCCAGCTCGCGACAGGGGTCCTACGAGCAGTACTTC. It codes for CASSRQGSYEQYF. The sequence joins TRBV10-1 to TRBJ2-7; the central 8 bases match TRBD1. V is cut back by 8 bases and J by 1 base, with 4 bases in the junction unmatched. Measured from the cysteine to the phenylalanine, the CDR3 is 13 residues long. Kept here is only the CDR3 DNA, which spans 39 bases and is read in frame from base 1. The germline V gene (reference sequence) gives CDR1 as WNHNN and CDR2 as SYGVQD.